The entry that follows covers one T cell receptor beta chain sequence. Its target is not known. Germline V gene data show CDR1 as MNHEY and CDR2 as SVGAGI. V was pared by 1 base and J by 2 bases, with 4 bases of the junction left unmatched. This CDR3 has 16 residues. Then a second PCR, running roughly 7 to 12 cycles, was carried out with a sample-barcoded 5' primer and a J-beta primer mix. TCRdb re-called the 5' RACE reads through MiXCR, storing one row per CDR3 protein. The profile shows 550,000 to 800,000 distinct CDR3 sequences, more than 20% of them singletons. This sample is drawn from a study of blood T cells in healthy people across ages. General study findings and limits: The percentage of naive T cells correlated strongly with TCR beta diversity.

The sample taken for sequencing was blood. This sequence joins TRBV6-5 and TRBJ1-1; 10 bases fit TRBD1. The clonotype comes from a man in his 70s in good health. This chain's CDR3 is CASSYYWTGGNTEAFF. The CDR3 DNA reads as TGTGCCAGCAGTTACTACTGGACAGGGGGTAACACTGAAGCTTTCTTT.